The T cell receptor beta chain under discussion was sequenced for a study of blood T cells in healthy people across ages. The study's findings and limits: Estimates based on one million T cells were treated as lower bounds. Measured against age, TCR beta diversity per million T cells decreased in a roughly linear manner.

Germline V gene lookup returns CDR1 DFQATT and CDR2 SNEGSKA (reference sequence). The CDR3 contains 14 residues. V lost 3 bases and J lost 2, with 12 bases in between. Isolation per sample recovered at least 6 million PBMCs. About this clonotype: Its target is not known.

Primed by a sample-barcoded 5' primer and a J-beta primer mix, a second PCR proceeded for about 6 to 12 cycles. A 12-random-nucleotide template-switch adaptor tagged each cDNA molecule. TCRdb fed the 5' RACE reads into MiXCR, producing one record per CDR3 protein. The top ten clones hold approximately 7.7% of a sample with some 1.5 million distinct CDR3 sequences, about 30% of them seen once. Sequencing was done on a sample of blood. V usage is TRBV20-1 and J usage is TRBJ2-3; maybe TRBD2 (7 bases). The source of this sequence is a woman aged 25 to 39 in good health. The chain's CDR3 is CSARRGPNTDTQYF. The CDR3 DNA follows: TGCAGTGCTAGGCGGGGGCCAAACACAGATACGCAGTATTTT.